The subject of this entry is one T cell receptor (beta chain). As yet, its antigen is unknown. The protocol was immunoSEQ multiplex PCR, while the TCRdb copy is restricted to in-frame clones and leaves out a portion. The sample carries 45,000 to 55,000 clones, about half recorded once. This sample was included in a study of cytotoxic CD8 clonotypes in ibrutinib-treated CLL. Study as a whole: Specimens for response were gathered following a median 12 months of therapy, spanning 6 to 36.

V lost 7 bases to trimming and J lost 3 bases, with 12 bases between them. Germline loops: CDR1 SNHLY, CDR2 FYNNEI. The CDR3 consists of 13 residues. Whole-study results and caveats: Having risen at ibrutinib response, clonality had fallen back toward baseline by progression. At the start, clonality exceeded age-matched healthy donors and followed circulating CD8+ T-cell counts.

The receptor comes from a human donor with chronic lymphocytic leukemia. The chain uses TRBV2 and TRBJ1-2, with a tentative D call TRBD1 (5 bases). The sample was PBMCs, taken after 12 months of ibrutinib treatment. CDR3 amino acids: CASIRQLDYGYTF. The CDR3 DNA reads TGTGCCAGCATTAGACAGCTGGACTATGGCTACACCTTC.